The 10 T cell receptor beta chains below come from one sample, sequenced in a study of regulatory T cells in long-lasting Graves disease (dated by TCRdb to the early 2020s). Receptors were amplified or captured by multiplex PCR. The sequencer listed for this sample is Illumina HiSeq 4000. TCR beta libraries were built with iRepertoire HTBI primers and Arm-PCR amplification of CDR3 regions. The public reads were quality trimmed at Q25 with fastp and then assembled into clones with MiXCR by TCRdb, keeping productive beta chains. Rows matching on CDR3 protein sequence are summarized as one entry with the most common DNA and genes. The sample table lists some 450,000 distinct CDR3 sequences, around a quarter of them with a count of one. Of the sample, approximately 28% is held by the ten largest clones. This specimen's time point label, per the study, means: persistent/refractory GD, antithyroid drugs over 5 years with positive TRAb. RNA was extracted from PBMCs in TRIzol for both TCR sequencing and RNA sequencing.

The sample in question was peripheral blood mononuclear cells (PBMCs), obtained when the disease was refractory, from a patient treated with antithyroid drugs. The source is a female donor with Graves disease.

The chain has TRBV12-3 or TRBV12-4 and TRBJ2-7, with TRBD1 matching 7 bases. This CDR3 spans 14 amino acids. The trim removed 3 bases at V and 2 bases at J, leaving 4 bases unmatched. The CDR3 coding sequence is TGTGCCAGCAGTTTCAAAGGGGGCCCCTACGAGCAGTACTTC. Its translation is CASSFKGGPYEQYF.

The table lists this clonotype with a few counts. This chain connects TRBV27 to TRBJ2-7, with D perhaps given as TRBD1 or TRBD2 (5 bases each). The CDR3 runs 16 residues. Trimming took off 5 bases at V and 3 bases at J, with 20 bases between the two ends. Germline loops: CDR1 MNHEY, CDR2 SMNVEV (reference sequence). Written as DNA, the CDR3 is TGTGCCAGCAGTCCTTACCGGGACCTAGGACTCTACGAGCAGTACTTC. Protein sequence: CASSPYRDLGLYEQYF.

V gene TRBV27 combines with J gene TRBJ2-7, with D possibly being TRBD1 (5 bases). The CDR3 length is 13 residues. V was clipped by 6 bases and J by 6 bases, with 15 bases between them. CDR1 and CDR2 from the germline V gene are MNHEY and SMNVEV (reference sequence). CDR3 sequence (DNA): TGTGCCAGCAGAACCGACCCAAGGGGCGAGCAGTACTTC. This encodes CASRTDPRGEQYF.

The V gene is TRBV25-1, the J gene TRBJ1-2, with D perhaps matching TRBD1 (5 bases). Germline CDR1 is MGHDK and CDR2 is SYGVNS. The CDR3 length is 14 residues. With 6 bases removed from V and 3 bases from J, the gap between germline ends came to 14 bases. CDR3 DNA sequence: TGTGCCAGCAGGGGGACCGGGACGGACTATGGCTACACCTTC. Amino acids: CASRGTGTDYGYTF.

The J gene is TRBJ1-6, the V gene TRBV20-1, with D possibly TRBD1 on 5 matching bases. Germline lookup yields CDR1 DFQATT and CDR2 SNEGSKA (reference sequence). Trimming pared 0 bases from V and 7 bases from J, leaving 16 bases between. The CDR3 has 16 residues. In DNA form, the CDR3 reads TGCAGTGCTAGAGATCTGAACGGGGGGGAGAATTCACCCCTCCACTTT. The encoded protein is CSARDLNGGENSPLHF.

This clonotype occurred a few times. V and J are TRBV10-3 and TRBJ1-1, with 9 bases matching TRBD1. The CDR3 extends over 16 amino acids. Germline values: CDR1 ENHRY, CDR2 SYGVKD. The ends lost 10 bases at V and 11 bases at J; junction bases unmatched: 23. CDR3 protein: CATLQRGEPKDRGAFF. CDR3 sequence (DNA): TGTGCCACGCTCCAACGAGGGGAGCCCAAAGACAGGGGGGCTTTCTTT.

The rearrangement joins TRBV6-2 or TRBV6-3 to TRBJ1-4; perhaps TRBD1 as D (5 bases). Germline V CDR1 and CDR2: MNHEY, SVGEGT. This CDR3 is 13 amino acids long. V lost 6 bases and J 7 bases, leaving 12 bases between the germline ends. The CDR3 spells CASRSGGGEKLFF. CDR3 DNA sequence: TGTGCCAGCAGGTCCGGGGGGGGTGAAAAACTGTTTTTT.

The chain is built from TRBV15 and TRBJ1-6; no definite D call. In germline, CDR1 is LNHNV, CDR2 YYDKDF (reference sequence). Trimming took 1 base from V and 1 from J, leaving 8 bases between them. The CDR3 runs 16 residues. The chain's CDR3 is CATSRVGVSYNSPLHF. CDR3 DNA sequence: TGTGCCACCAGCAGAGTCGGGGTTTCCTATAATTCACCCCTCCACTTT.

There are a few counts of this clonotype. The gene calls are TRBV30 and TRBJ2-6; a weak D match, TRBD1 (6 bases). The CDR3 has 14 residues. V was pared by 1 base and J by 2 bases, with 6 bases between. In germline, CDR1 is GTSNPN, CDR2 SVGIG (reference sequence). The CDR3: CAWSAGAGANVLTF. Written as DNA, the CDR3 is TGTGCCTGGAGTGCAGGGGCTGGGGCCAACGTCCTGACTTTC. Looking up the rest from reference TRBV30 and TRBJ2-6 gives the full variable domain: SQTIHQWPATLVQPVGSPLSLECTVEGTSNPNLYWYRQAAGRGLQLLFYSVGIGQISSEVPQNLSASRPQDRQFILSSKKLLLSDSGFYLCAWSAGAGANVLTFGAGSRLTVL.

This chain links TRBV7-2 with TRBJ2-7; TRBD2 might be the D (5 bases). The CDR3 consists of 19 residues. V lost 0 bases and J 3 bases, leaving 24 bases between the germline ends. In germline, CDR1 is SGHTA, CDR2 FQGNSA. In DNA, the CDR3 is TGTGCCAGCAGCTTAGCCAAGGTTAGAATGACTACGGGGTTCTACGAGCAGTACTTC. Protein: CASSLAKVRMTTGFYEQYF.